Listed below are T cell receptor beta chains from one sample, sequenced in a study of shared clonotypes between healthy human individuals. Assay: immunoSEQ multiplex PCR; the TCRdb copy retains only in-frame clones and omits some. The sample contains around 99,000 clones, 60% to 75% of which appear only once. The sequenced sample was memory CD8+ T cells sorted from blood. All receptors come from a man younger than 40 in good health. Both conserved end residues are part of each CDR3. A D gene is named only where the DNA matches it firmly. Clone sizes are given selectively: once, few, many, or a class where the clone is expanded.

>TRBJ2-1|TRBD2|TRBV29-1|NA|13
CSARGGAYNEQFF
TGCAGCGCTCGTGGGGGGGCCTACAATGAGCAGTTCTTC
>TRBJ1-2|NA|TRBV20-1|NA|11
CSATDNYGYTF
TGCAGTGCTACAGATAACTATGGCTACACCTTC
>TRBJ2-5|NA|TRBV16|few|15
CASSQSLTVLETQYF
TGTGCCAGCAGCCAATCTCTGACAGTATTAGAGACCCAGTACTTC
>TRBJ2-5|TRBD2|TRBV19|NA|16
CASSERLAGGKETQYF
TGTGCCAGTAGTGAGCGACTAGCGGGAGGTAAAGAGACCCAGTACTTC
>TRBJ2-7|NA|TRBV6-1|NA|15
CASKTSGGVSYEQYF
TGTGCCAGCAAAACATCTGGGGGAGTCTCCTACGAGCAGTACTTC
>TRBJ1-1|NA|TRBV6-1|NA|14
CASSERSSIGRAFF
TGTGCCAGCAGTGAAAGGTCCTCAATTGGGAGAGCTTTCTTT
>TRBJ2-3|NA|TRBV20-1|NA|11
CSARLSDTQYF
TGCAGTGCCCGACTGTCAGATACGCAGTATTTT
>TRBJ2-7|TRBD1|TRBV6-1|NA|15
CASSTTGLSSNEQYF
TGTGCCAGCAGTACGACAGGGTTATCTTCCAACGAGCAGTACTTC
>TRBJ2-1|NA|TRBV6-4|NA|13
CASSDSRDNEQFF
TGTGCCAGCAGTGACTCGCGGGACAATGAGCAGTTCTTC
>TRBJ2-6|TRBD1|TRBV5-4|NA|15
CASSLPGGGANVLTF
TGTGCCAGCAGCTTACCAGGGGGAGGGGCCAACGTCCTGACTTTC
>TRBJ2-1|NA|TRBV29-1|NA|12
CSLWDIYNEQFF
TGCAGCCTATGGGACATCTACAATGAGCAGTTCTTC
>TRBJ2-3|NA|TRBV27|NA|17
CASSPTQLGPLTDTQYF
TGTGCCAGCAGTCCAACGCAACTAGGACCCCTGACAGATACGCAGTATTTT
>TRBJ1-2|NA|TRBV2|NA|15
CASTLTSVGSYGYTF
TGTGCCAGCACCTTGACCAGCGTTGGCTCCTATGGCTACACCTTC
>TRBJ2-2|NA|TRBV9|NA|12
CASSVNLGELFF
TGTGCCAGCAGCGTAAACCTTGGGGAGCTGTTTTTT
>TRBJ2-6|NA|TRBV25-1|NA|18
CASRSVVDSPSGANVLTF
TGTGCCAGCAGAAGTGTGGTCGACAGCCCCTCTGGGGCCAACGTCCTGACTTTC
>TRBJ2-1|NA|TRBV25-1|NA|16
CASSELPETSYNEQFF
TGTGCCAGCAGTGAATTGCCAGAGACCTCCTACAATGAGCAGTTCTTC
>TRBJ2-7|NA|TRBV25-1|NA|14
CASSSDLSSYEQYF
TGTGCCAGCAGTAGTGACTTGAGCTCCTACGAGCAGTACTTC
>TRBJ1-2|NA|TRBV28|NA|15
CASSLRWASGLVYTF
TGTGCCAGCAGTTTACGGTGGGCCTCCGGTTTAGTCTACACCTTC
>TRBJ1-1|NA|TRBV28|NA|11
CASSFPTEAFF
TGTGCCAGCAGTTTTCCCACTGAAGCTTTCTTT
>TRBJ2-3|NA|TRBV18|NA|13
CASSRDSIDTQYF
TGTGCCAGCTCACGGGACTCGATAGATACGCAGTATTTT
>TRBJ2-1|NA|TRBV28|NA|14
CASSSPRLGDEQFF
TGTGCCAGCAGTTCCCCCCGTCTGGGCGATGAGCAGTTCTTC
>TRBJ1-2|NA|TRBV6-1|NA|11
CASSESFGYTF
TGTGCCAGCAGTGAGTCATTTGGCTACACCTTC
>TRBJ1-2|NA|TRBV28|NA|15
CASSLNREWGHGYTF
TGTGCCAGCAGCCTGAACAGGGAGTGGGGGCATGGCTACACCTTC
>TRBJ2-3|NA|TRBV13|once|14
CASSSPTGPDTQYF
TGTGCCAGCAGCTCACCCACAGGGCCAGATACGCAGTATTTT
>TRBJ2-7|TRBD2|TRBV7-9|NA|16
CASSRRTSGRFDEQYF
TGTGCCAGCAGCCGACGGACTAGCGGGAGATTCGACGAGCAGTACTTC
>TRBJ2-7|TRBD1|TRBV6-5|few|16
CASSYSSGGSYYEQYF
TGTGCCAGCAGTTACTCGTCAGGGGGCAGCTACTACGAGCAGTACTTC
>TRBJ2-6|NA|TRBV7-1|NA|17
CASSTNRGQSRANVLTF
TGTGCCAGCAGCACTAATAGAGGACAAAGTCGGGCCAACGTCCTGACTTTC
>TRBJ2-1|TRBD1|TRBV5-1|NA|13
CASRGTGFNEQFF
TGCGCCAGCAGGGGGACAGGATTCAATGAGCAGTTCTTC
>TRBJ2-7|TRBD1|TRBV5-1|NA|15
CASSLERGRINEQYF
TGCGCCAGCAGCTTGGAGAGGGGGCGGATTAACGAGCAGTACTTC
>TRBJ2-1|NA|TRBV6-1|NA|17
CASTDMAGTLSYNEQFF
TGTGCCAGCACTGATATGGCCGGGACCCTCTCTTACAATGAGCAGTTCTTC
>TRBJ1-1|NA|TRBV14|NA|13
CASSLTWNTEAFF
TGTGCCAGCAGCCTTACCTGGAACACTGAAGCTTTCTTT
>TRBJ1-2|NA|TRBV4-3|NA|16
CASSQGLGAGGAGYTF
TGCGCCAGCAGCCAAGGGTTAGGAGCGGGGGGAGCCGGCTACACCTTC